This T cell receptor beta chain was captured in a study of T cell responses to AZD1222 COVID-19 vaccine. Study-wide background: Investigators merged groups given second doses at roughly 4 or roughly 12 weeks. Study-wide findings and caveats: In a largely white British group with more females than males, clonal diversity was possibly underestimated. The span of vaccine-associated CD4 TCRs extended across spike, with dominance at 160-218 and 743-854. The number of AZD1222 recipients seropositive at baseline was only five to seven.

Germline CDR1 reads SQVTM; CDR2 reads ANQGSEA. CDR3 length: 14 residues. V shed 0 bases, J shed 7 bases, and the junction held 5 bases outside the gene matches. Some clones are missing from TCRdb's copy, which holds only in-frame ones; the method was immunoSEQ multiplex PCR. The profile covers 100,000 or so clones, with about 89% appearing a single time and over 15% taken by the ten largest. A note on this clone: Its specificity is unknown.

The TCR comes from an adult in good health. Sequencing used peripheral blood, obtained on day 0 of AZD1222 vaccination. This chain joins TRBV29-1 and TRBJ2-2; 7 bases are shared with TRBD2. CDR3 sequence: CSVEDLGGVGELFF. In DNA, the CDR3 is TGCAGCGTTGAAGACTTGGGAGGGGTCGGGGAGCTGTTTTTT.